This TCR beta chain was found in a study of blood T cell repertoires in COVID-19. About the research overall: The cDNA or gDNA used as material had been derived from T cells, B-cell-depleted T cells, or PBMCs.

Germline CDR1 is SEHNR and CDR2 is FQNEAQ (reference sequence). The V segment lost 0 bases and the J segment 1 base; nucleotides outside the gene matches: 13. This CDR3 has 19 amino acids. TCRdb's copy holds only in-frame clones and misses some; the assay was immunoSEQ multiplex PCR. The sample comprises about 150,000 clones, roughly 85% of which are singletons, and 5% rests with the top ten. The J gene is TRBJ1-2, the V gene TRBV7-9, with 8 positions matching TRBD1. The receptor was isolated from a human donor in a cohort sampled during active COVID-19. The specimen was peripheral blood. CDR3 protein: CASSLADRTGRGYNYGYTF. In nucleotides, the CDR3 is TGTGCCAGCAGCTTAGCCGATCGGACAGGGAGAGGTTATAACTATGGCTACACCTTC.